A selection of T cell receptor beta chains follows, all from one sample in a study of T cell responses to AZD1222 COVID-19 vaccine. Sequenced by immunoSEQ multiplex PCR; TCRdb stores in-frame clones only, minus some. The data show approximately 44,000 clones, around 82% seen once. The material was peripheral blood, obtained on day 0 of AZD1222 vaccination. The receptors come from an adult in good health. The CDR3 runs from the conserved cysteine through the conserved F or W. The order of the fields is D gene, V gene, CDR3 length, J gene, CDR3 protein. The D gene is left open where the match is weak.

.	TRBV2	15	TRBJ1-1	CASSPQGNMNTEAFF
TRBD1	TRBV15	16	TRBJ2-1	CATSVDREFAYNEQFF
TRBD2	TRBV19	14	TRBJ2-1	CASREGGAYNEQFF
TRBD1	TRBV5-1	16	TRBJ1-6	CASSPQTGGDNSPLHF
.	TRBV21-1	16	TRBJ1-6	CASSKVGGGSNSPLHF
.	TRBV10-1	14	TRBJ1-4	CASSLAGTNEKLFF
.	TRBV28	16	TRBJ1-4	CASSLDQGGENEKLFF
.	TRBV5-1	13	TRBJ1-5	CASSFQGNQPQHF
.	TRBV7-9	14	TRBJ1-2	CASSRGGLNYGYTF
TRBD1	TRBV19	15	TRBJ2-7	CASSIGQGAYTEQYF
.	TRBV11-3	15	TRBJ1-1	CASSQVGGPNTEAFF
.	TRBV9	12	TRBJ1-3	CASSPSRPSLYF
.	TRBV18	17	TRBJ1-6	CASSPAPAQPYNSPLHF
.	TRBV6-5	15	TRBJ1-4	CATQRVESTNEKLFF